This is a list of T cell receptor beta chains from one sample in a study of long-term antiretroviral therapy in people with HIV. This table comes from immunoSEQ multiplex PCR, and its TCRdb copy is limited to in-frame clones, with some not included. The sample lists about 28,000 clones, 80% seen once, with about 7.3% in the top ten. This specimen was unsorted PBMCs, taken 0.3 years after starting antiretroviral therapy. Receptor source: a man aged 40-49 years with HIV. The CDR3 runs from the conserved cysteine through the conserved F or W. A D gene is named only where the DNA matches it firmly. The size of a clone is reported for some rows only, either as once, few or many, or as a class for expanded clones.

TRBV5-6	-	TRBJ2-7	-	CASSHGPQHEQYF	TGTGCCAGCAGCCACGGACCCCAACACGAGCAGTACTTC
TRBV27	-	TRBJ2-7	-	CASSPSWTEYEQYF	TGTGCCAGCAGTCCCTCATGGACGGAATACGAGCAGTACTTC
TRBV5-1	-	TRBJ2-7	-	CASSLGWRGAFYEQYF	TGCGCCAGCAGCTTGGGCTGGCGCGGCGCTTTCTACGAGCAGTACTTC
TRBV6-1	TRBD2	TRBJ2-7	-	CASSEEEAREGSYEQYF	TGTGCCAGCAGTGAAGAAGAGGCCAGGGAGGGCTCCTACGAGCAGTACTTC
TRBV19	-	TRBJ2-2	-	CASSIKGSTGELFF	TGTGCCAGTAGTATTAAGGGGTCCACCGGGGAGCTGTTTTTT
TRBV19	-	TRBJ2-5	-	CASSIRHQETQYF	TGTGCCAGTAGTATAAGACATCAAGAGACCCAGTACTTC
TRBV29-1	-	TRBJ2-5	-	CSVEDHLETQYF	TGCAGCGTTGAAGACCACCTAGAGACCCAGTACTTC
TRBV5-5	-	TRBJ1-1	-	CASSLEHVNTEAFF	TGTGCCAGCAGCTTGGAGCACGTGAACACTGAAGCTTTCTTT
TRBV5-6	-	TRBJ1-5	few	CASSLRQALNQPQHF	TGTGCCAGCAGCTTACGACAGGCCCTAAATCAGCCCCAGCATTTT
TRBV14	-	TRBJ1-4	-	CASSRLRSGEEKLFF	TGTGCCAGCAGCCGACTGAGAAGTGGAGAAGAAAAACTGTTTTTT
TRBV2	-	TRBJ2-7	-	CASRTGRREQYF	TGTGCCAGCAGGACGGGGCGAAGGGAGCAGTACTTC
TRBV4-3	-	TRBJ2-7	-	CASSRQFGYEQYF	TGCGCCAGCAGCCGTCAGTTTGGGTACGAGCAGTACTTC
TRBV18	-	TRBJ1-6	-	CASSPEGQGSPLHF	TGTGCCAGCTCACCAGAGGGGCAAGGATCACCCCTCCACTTT
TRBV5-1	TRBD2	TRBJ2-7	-	CASSLAGAGDLYEQYF	TGCGCCAGCAGCTTGGCCGGAGCGGGAGACCTCTACGAGCAGTACTTC
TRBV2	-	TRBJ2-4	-	CASVGQFAKNIQYF	TGTGCCAGCGTGGGGCAGTTCGCCAAAAACATTCAGTACTTC
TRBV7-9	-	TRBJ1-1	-	CASSRTENTEAFF	TGTGCCAGCAGCCGGACGGAGAACACTGAAGCTTTCTTT
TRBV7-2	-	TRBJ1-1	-	CASSLRAVNTEAFF	TGTGCCAGCAGCTTAAGGGCAGTGAACACTGAAGCTTTCTTT
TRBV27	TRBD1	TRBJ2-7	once	CASSHLPGTGDYEQYF	TGTGCCAGCAGTCACCTCCCCGGGACAGGGGACTACGAGCAGTACTTC
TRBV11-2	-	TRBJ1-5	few	CASSGNNQPQHF	TGTGCCAGCAGCGGAAACAATCAGCCCCAGCATTTT
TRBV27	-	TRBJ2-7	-	CASSFGGLYEQYF	TGTGCCAGCAGTTTCGGGGGGCTCTACGAGCAGTACTTC
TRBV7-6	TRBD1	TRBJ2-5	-	CASSRDRGGETQYF	TGTGCCAGCAGCCGGGACAGGGGGGGGGAGACCCAGTACTTC
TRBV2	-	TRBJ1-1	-	CASRTNEAFF	TGTGCCAGCAGAACTAATGAAGCTTTCTTT
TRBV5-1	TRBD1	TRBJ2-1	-	CASRDRPNNEQFF	TGCGCCAGCAGGGACAGGCCCAACAATGAGCAGTTCTTC
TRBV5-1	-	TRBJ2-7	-	CASSSDGTYEQYF	TGCGCCAGCAGCTCGGACGGAACCTACGAGCAGTACTTC
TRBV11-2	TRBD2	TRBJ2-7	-	CASSLLGGSSTYEQYF	TGTGCCAGCAGCTTATTGGGAGGGAGTAGCACCTACGAGCAGTACTTC
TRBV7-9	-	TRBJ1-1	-	CASSLDQNTEAFF	TGTGCCAGCAGCCTCGACCAGAACACTGAAGCTTTCTTT
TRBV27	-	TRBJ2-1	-	CASRRQDYNEQFF	TGTGCCAGCAGGCGACAGGACTACAATGAGCAGTTCTTC